This section outlines one T cell receptor (beta chain) sequence together with its context. The antigen this receptor binds is unknown. Base qualities are not at hand, and no much larger clone is one base apart. The cohort consisted of some 670 healthy bone marrow donors. At the time of sampling, all cohort members were nominally healthy, though unrecorded immune exposures were likely present. The donor tested CMV seronegative, placing the donor among the approximately 400 seronegative members of the cohort. A peripheral blood sample was collected from each donor, and TCR beta sequencing was performed on peripheral blood mononuclear cells. Genomic DNA extraction from the blood cell samples was performed with the Qiagen DNeasy Blood Extraction Kit. This record belongs to a study of cytomegalovirus exposure and HLA in healthy donors (dated by TCRdb to about 2017). In the study overall: An earlier analysis of approximately 550 of the donors reported 250 to 350 Gb of sequence data and roughly 100 million unique TCR beta sequences from about 200 million T cells. An earlier analysis of around 540 of the donors applied high-throughput TCR beta sequencing to assess whether each TCR beta V gene segment acted as functional or pseudogenic. High-throughput TCR immunosequencing, statistical association of individual TCRs with disease status, and machine learning were combined to predict cytomegalovirus infection status. Every repertoire in the discovery cohort had been generated on one and the same sequencing platform. HLA typing included class I and class II loci at four-digit resolution. An early release that covered some 640 HLA-typed donors contained about 290 gigabases of sequencing data and 75 million to 100 million unique TCR sequences. The number of typed donors differed by locus: roughly 620-640 for A, B, C, DRB1 and DQB1; some 500 for DQA1; some 610 for DPA1; and 450 to 480 for DPB1. Of the 300 to 450 genotyped donors, over 65% fell in the genetic ancestry cluster associated with self-reported Caucasian donors. About five DR-DQ haplotypes were handled as single units for association and clustering, since linkage in the cohort was strong. Among about 400 genotyped donors of the cohort, an average of roughly 230,000 unique TCR beta nucleotide sequences was sequenced per donor, of which roughly 18% were non-productive. The T cell repertoires of roughly 660 subjects were profiled by immunosequencing and related to cytomegalovirus serostatus. Donor age, sex, ethnicity and CMV serostatus were collected together with the repertoire data. To study patterns of TCR occurrence, a later analysis re-analyzed previously published TCR beta repertoires from 500 to 850 donors and added high-resolution HLA genotyping. In a later genetic analysis, genome-wide SNP genotypes for 398 of the 666 donors were used, and that subset was treated as a discovery cohort. The aim of the study was to test whether cataloging public T cell receptors could identify signatures of past pathogen exposure. In the later analysis, no new phenotypic data were used to find candidate immune exposures; instead, reliance was placed on TCR beta sequences and their occurrence across donors. Besides the first cohort of 500 to 700 subjects, a separate validation cohort made up of 120 different subjects was used. Results and caveats for the whole study, not just this receptor: The study listed approximately 150 TCR beta chains as associated with cytomegalovirus. According to a later genetic analysis, donors in an Asian-associated ancestry cluster had fewer N-insertions in productive TCRs than the approximately 630-donor mean. Across donors, most TCR sequences were observed very rarely, whereas some public TCRs were present in many individuals. A further reported finding was that TCR beta sequences accurately predicted the HLA-A and HLA-B alleles for most subjects in the first cohort. A later analysis reported that several top co-occurrence clusters appeared linked to parvovirus B19, influenza, CMV and Epstein-Barr virus. In an earlier analysis of some 500 of the donors, most TCR beta V segments appeared in productive rearrangements about 90% or about 30% of the time, broadly matching IMGT annotations. Specific HLA alleles were associated with about 17,000 TCR beta sequences at a false discovery rate of 0.05 in a later analysis. Because counts were too low, about 18 rarely observed V segments, including chromosome 9 orphons, were excluded from the earlier analysis of fewer than 650 of the donors. Compared with equally common non-associated chains, HLA-associated TCR beta chains in a later analysis were more clonally expanded and had lower generation probabilities. Strong co-occurrence of HLA alleles, especially DR and DQ, made assigning TCR associations to individual alleles difficult. Because HLA typing was unavailable for some donors at each locus, only the typed subset was used in association tests. Three of the identified cytomegalovirus-associated TCR beta chains were confirmed in vitro to be specific for cytomegalovirus antigens. In a later analysis, most CMV-associated TCR beta chains were found to appear HLA-restricted, with HLA associations seemingly driven largely by CMV exposure. Linkage disequilibrium might explain the correlated functional status among segregating V segments, but an unknown experimental factor could not be ruled out. The authors suggested that the approach could potentially be extended to other disease states and immunological phenotypes. Presence/absence analyses assumed roughly uniform sequencing depth across donors, an assumption that may not hold. CMV serostatus was the only immune exposure information available for the cohort. In a later analysis, TCR association rates were found to vary across HLA loci, with the most associated TCRs seen for DRB1 alleles and the fewest for HLA-C alleles. A cluster of highly shared sequence variants was judged likely to represent a technical artifact of the sequencing pipeline. In both the original and validation cohorts, the classifier was reported to diagnose cytomegalovirus status with high specificity and sensitivity. An association between a missense DCLRE1C variant and V-gene and J-gene trimming of TCR beta chains was found in a later genetic analysis and replicated in an independent cohort. Some IMGT-functional V segments, including TRBV6-2 and TRBV6-3, could not be told apart with the 87-base-pair reads, so those segments were excluded. The cohort was sequenced for TCR beta chains only, and without alpha or paired-chain data the features that could be detected were limited.

V and J are trimmed by 5 bases and 4 bases, and the gene matches miss 6 bases of the junction. The germline V gene encodes CDR1 WSHSY and CDR2 SAAADI. There are 14 amino acids in the CDR3, from cysteine to phenylalanine inclusive. The DNA shown is the 42-base CDR3, in frame from base 1. Libraries were constructed by the immunoSEQ multiplex PCR assay. For the multiplex PCR, a mixture combining 60 forward primers for TCR Vbeta segments and 13 reverse primers for TCR Jbeta segments was used. The CDR3 region of rearranged TCR beta genes was amplified from genomic DNA with a multiplex PCR assay. On the Illumina HiSeq System, the amplified TCR beta libraries were sequenced as 87-base-pair reads. The paper's data handling went like this. A later analysis counted tens of millions of unique TCR beta chains across the 670 or so repertoires, and approximately 11 million of these chains were shared by at least two donors. Raw reads were error-corrected and collapsed into unique sequences by a nearest-neighbor algorithm in which closely related sequences were merged to remove PCR and sequencing errors. Alignment of CDR3 sequences to IMGT reference sequences was used to assign V, D and J gene segments. For a sequence to be retained, a match of at least six nucleotides to both a V gene segment and a J gene segment was required. Rearrangements were called productive when the CDR3 lacked stop codons and stayed in frame with V and J; all others were non-productive. CDR3 was defined according to IMGT convention as the region running from the second conserved V-encoded cysteine to the conserved J-encoded phenylalanine. Sequences without an unambiguous match to a single V gene segment were excluded from the earlier analysis of 587 of the donors. In an earlier analysis of approximately 560 of the donors, a V segment was called functional when productive rearrangements were above 56.7%, and segregating when the standard deviation between donors exceeded 5%. A statistical classification framework was built for diagnosing cytomegalovirus status from the catalog of TCR beta chain sequences. V and J gene assignment, in a later analysis, came from comparing TCR nucleotide sequences with IMGT/GENE-DB human TR gene sequences. A later analysis assigned CDR3 sequences and most-parsimonious VDJ recombination scenarios with the TCRdist pipeline. In a later analysis, each TCR beta chain was defined by its CDR3 amino acid sequence together with its V-gene family, and reads lacking a unique V-gene family were excluded. A later analysis removed 500 to 650 highly shared, low-generation-probability nucleotide sequences to deal with suspected cross-contamination and a sequencing artifact. In a later analysis, a clonal expansion index for each public chain was calculated from normalized within-repertoire ranks of inferred template counts. In a later analysis, generation probabilities were computed with a VDJ recombination model fitted to out-of-frame rearrangements, and the resulting probabilities were checked against IGoR. In a later analysis, TCR-TCR, TCR-HLA and TCR-CMV co-occurrence was scored with hypergeometric tests, and a repertoire-size bias correction was applied to TCR pairs. A later analysis estimated false discovery rates by permuting HLA or CMV assignments 20 times. In a later analysis, co-occurring TCRs were grouped with DBSCAN, and TCRdist sequence similarity was added when clustering was performed within HLA-allele-positive subsets. Co-occurrence clustering excluded repertoires with fewer than 30,000 or more than 120,000 public chains, plus five with anomalous nucleotide sharing. The source is immuneACCESS, and TCRdb retained only in-frame sequences with V and J called. Part of the clones is not carried over; for the studies checked, unresolved V genes explain less than half of this, and the remainder is unexplained. V and J calls and clone size follow that table, whereas D and trimming were derived from the DNA. In this sample the table shows 120,000 to 150,000 clones, over 65% of which occur a single time. Jointly, the top ten make up approximately 1.8% of the sample.

Sequenced material: PBMCs. The rearranged segments are TRBV10-2 and TRBJ1-1; TRBD1 matches 8 bases in the middle. This TCR derives from a woman in her 30s in good health and CMV-seronegative. The DNA is TGCGCCAGCAGTATGACAGGGGAGGGCACTGAAGCTTTCTTT. This translates into CASSMTGEGTEAFF.